A single sample gave rise to the 27 T cell receptor beta chains below, sequenced in a study of blood T cell repertoires in COVID-19. Repertoires were generated with immunoSEQ multiplex PCR, while TCRdb's copy carries only in-frame clones and drops some. The sample lists about 250,000 clones, 70% to 90% occurring once. The sequencing input was peripheral blood. The receptors come from a man between 18 and 35 years old with active or convalescent COVID-19.

The CDR3, as DNA: TGTGCCAGCAGCCCCCCGGGACAGGGCTCGGGAGGCTACACCTTC. Translation: CASSPPGQGSGGYTF. The chain uses TRBV7-9 and TRBJ1-2; TRBD1 aligns across 9 bases. V was pared by 5 bases and J by 8 bases, with 12 bases of the junction left unmatched. Germline V CDR1 and CDR2: SEHNR, FQNEAQ (reference sequence). This CDR3 contains 15 residues.

In its sample, this clone was seen once. The V call is TRBV7-9, the J call TRBJ1-6, with TRBD1 as a possible D gene (6 bases). Trimming shortened V by 5 bases and J by 7 bases, and 15 bases separated the two germline ends. The CDR3 totals 15 residues. Germline lookup yields CDR1 SEHNR and CDR2 FQNEAQ (reference sequence). Here the CDR3 DNA reads TGTGCCAGCAGCCCGGGTTACAGGGAAAATTCACCCCTCCACTTT. Translation gives CASSPGYRENSPLHF.

This clone was seen more than once but under ten times. The genes are TRBV4-3 and TRBJ2-7, with 10 bases that match TRBD2. This CDR3 comprises 18 residues. From germline, CDR1 is LGHNA and CDR2 YSLEER. The ends lost 0 bases at V and 3 bases at J; junction bases unmatched: 11. The CDR3 protein is CASSQDHRPASGSYEQYF. The CDR3 region has the DNA TGCGCCAGCAGCCAAGACCACCGACCCGCTAGCGGGAGCTACGAGCAGTACTTC.

V gene TRBV7-8 combines with J gene TRBJ1-3, with a tentative D call TRBD1 (5 bases). Germline V gene lookup returns CDR1 SGHVS and CDR2 FQNEAQ. The CDR3 loop spans 14 amino acids. Trimming left V 5 bases short and J 4 bases short, with 12 bases between. The DNA of the CDR3 is TGTGCCAGCAGCCATTCAGGGAAGGGAAACACCATATATTTT. Translating it yields CASSHSGKGNTIYF.

The chain has TRBV6-2 or TRBV6-3 and TRBJ2-1; D is uncertain. Germline CDR1 and CDR2: MNHEY and SVGEGT. The CDR3 spans 14 residues. Trimming shortened V by 3 bases and J by 3 bases, and 9 bases separated the two germline ends. CDR3 loop: CASSYGNYYNEQFF. CDR3 bases: TGTGCCAGCAGTTATGGCAACTACTACAATGAGCAGTTCTTC.

This rearrangement joins TRBV2 to TRBJ1-5, with TRBD1 matching over 9 bases. Germline-derived CDR1 and CDR2 are SNHLY and FYNNEI. This CDR3 region has 16 residues. V dropped 8 bases and J dropped 2; count of bases not matched to a gene: 10. This CDR3 is CASRPGTGSGNQPQHF. The CDR3 DNA follows: TGTGCCAGCCGTCCCGGGACAGGGTCTGGCAATCAGCCCCAGCATTTT. The full variable domain, with the rest looked up from reference TRBV2 and TRBJ1-5, is EPEVTQTPSHQVTQMGQEVILRCVPISNHLYFYWYRQILGQKVEFLVSFYNNEISEKSEIFDDQFSVERPDGSNFTLKIRSTKLEDSAMYFCASRPGTGSGNQPQHFGDGTRLSIL.

The chain joins TRBV30 to TRBJ1-5, with a weak D call TRBD1 (5 bases). Between the trimmed V and J ends, which lost 5 bases and 6 bases, there was a span of 11 bases. The CDR3 has 12 residues. Germline V gene data show CDR1 as GTSNPN and CDR2 as SVGIG (reference sequence). CDR3 protein: CAWGQGSQPQHF. CDR3 sequence (DNA): TGTGCCTGGGGTCAGGGCAGTCAGCCCCAGCATTTT. Filled out from reference TRBV30 and TRBJ1-5, the complete variable domain reads SQTIHQWPATLVQPVGSPLSLECTVEGTSNPNLYWYRQAAGRGLQLLFYSVGIGQISSEVPQNLSASRPQDRQFILSSKKLLLSDSGFYLCAWGQGSQPQHFGDGTRLSIL.

The chain uses TRBV2 and TRBJ1-2; D possibly corresponds to TRBD1 (6 bases). Trimming cost V 2 bases and J 6 bases, with 10 bases left between them. Germline V CDR1 and CDR2: SNHLY, FYNNEI. This CDR3 has 13 amino acids. CDR3 sequence: CASSERGSDGYTF. CDR3 nucleotides: TGTGCCAGCAGTGAAAGGGGGTCGGATGGCTACACCTTC.

This clone appeared once. This rearrangement joins TRBV15 to TRBJ2-7, with D perhaps matching TRBD2 (5 bases). The length of the CDR3 is 15 residues. V shed 0 bases and J shed 4 bases, with 13 bases lying between them. Per the germline V gene, CDR1 is LNHNV and CDR2 is YYDKDF (reference sequence). This CDR3 reads CATSRDGGWSYEQYF. DNA of the CDR3: TGTGCCACCAGCAGAGACGGCGGGTGGTCTTACGAGCAGTACTTC.

This chain links TRBV6-6 with TRBJ2-7, with 9 bases lining up with TRBD1. Per germline, CDR1 MNHNY and CDR2 SVGAGI (reference sequence). The CDR3 runs to 16 residues. J was trimmed by 6 bases and V by 6 bases; bases with no gene match: 15. CDR3: CASRTAPGQGLPEQYF. In nucleotides, the CDR3 is TGTGCCAGCAGAACCGCCCCGGGACAGGGCCTGCCCGAGCAGTACTTC.

This clone was counted a few times. The chain recombines TRBV18 with TRBJ2-7; 8 bases map to TRBD1. Losses at the gene ends were 1 base for V and 4 bases for J; bases not matched to a gene: 6. The CDR3 spans 15 residues. From germline, CDR1 is KGHSH and CDR2 LQKENI. The CDR3 DNA follows: TGTGCCAGCTCACCACAGAGGGGACAGGTTTACGAGCAGTACTTC. It is translated as CASSPQRGQVYEQYF.

The rearrangement joins TRBV5-1 to TRBJ2-5, with no clear D. The length of the CDR3 is 13 residues. Germline loops: CDR1 SGHRS, CDR2 YFSETQ. With 2 bases removed from V and 0 bases from J, the gap between germline ends came to 5 bases. The chain's CDR3 is CASSFQDQETQYF. The CDR3 DNA sequence: TGCGCCAGCAGCTTCCAGGACCAAGAGACCCAGTACTTC.

The J gene is TRBJ2-4, the V gene TRBV7-9; D perhaps matches TRBD1 (6 bases). V gave up 5 bases and J gave up 9 bases, with 23 bases separating them. The germline V gene has CDR1 SEHNR and CDR2 FQNEAQ (reference sequence). The CDR3 sequence is 16 residues long. Here the CDR3 DNA reads TGTGCCAGCAGCCCACAGGGTTTAGGGGCCCAGGGCATTCAGTACTTC. Translation: CASSPQGLGAQGIQYF.

The chain couples TRBV6-6 to TRBJ1-5, with unresolved D. Trimming removed 2 bases from V and 3 bases from J, with 8 bases in between. This CDR3 is 14 amino acids long. Germline CDR1 is MNHNY and CDR2 is SVGAGI (reference sequence). The CDR3 spells CASSYPEDNQPQHF. In DNA form, the CDR3 reads TGTGCCAGCAGTTACCCCGAGGACAATCAGCCCCAGCATTTT.

As DNA, the CDR3 is TGTGCCAGCAGCCCCCGGGGGGGGGCGAGGAACACTGAAGCTTTCTTT. Encoded protein: CASSPRGGARNTEAFF. The chain carries TRBV7-3 and TRBJ1-1; the D gene is possibly TRBD1 (6 bases). The ends were cut back, 5 bases at V and 1 base at J, with 17 bases in the middle. The CDR3 runs to 16 residues. Germline-derived CDR1 and CDR2 are SGHTA and FQGTGA.

The chain has TRBV5-1 and TRBJ1-4; a possible D gene is TRBD1 (5 bases). V was clipped by 4 bases and J by 2 bases, with 15 bases between them. Germline V lookup: CDR1 SGHRS, CDR2 YFSETQ. The CDR3 extends over 16 amino acids. CDR3 sequence reads: CASSPGWGDTNEKLFF. CDR3 nucleotides: TGCGCCAGCAGCCCGGGCTGGGGGGATACTAATGAAAAACTGTTTTTT.

The V gene is TRBV4-3, the J gene TRBJ2-7, with 8 bases lining up with TRBD1. CDR3 length equals 15 residues. The trim removed 1 base at V and 3 bases at J, leaving 5 bases unmatched. From germline, CDR1 is LGHNA and CDR2 YSLEER. In DNA form, the CDR3 reads TGCGCCAGCAGCCAAGGTCGGACAGGGCTCTACGAGCAGTACTTC. It yields the protein CASSQGRTGLYEQYF.

This clone came up a few times. This chain links TRBV4-3 with TRBJ1-2; D unclear. Per germline, CDR1 LGHNA and CDR2 YSLEER. The V end lost 3 bases, the J end lost 1 base, and 15 bases lay between the germline ends. The CDR3 runs to 16 residues. The CDR3 spells CASSQASEGSNYGYTF. The CDR3 nucleotides read TGCGCCAGCAGCCAGGCTTCGGAGGGCAGTAACTATGGCTACACCTTC.

This chain joins TRBV5-1 and TRBJ1-1, with D possibly TRBD1 on 6 matching bases. Germline assignment: CDR1 SGHRS and CDR2 YFSETQ. With 4 bases removed from V and 0 bases from J, the gap between germline ends came to 16 bases. CDR3 length equals 16 residues. CDR3 DNA sequence: TGCGCCAGCAGCCCCCAGGGGCGGGGGATGAACACTGAAGCTTTCTTT. This translates into CASSPQGRGMNTEAFF. Variable domain in full (rest from reference TRBV5-1 and TRBJ1-1): KAGVTQTPRYLIKTRGQQVTLSCSPISGHRSVSWYQQTPGQGLQFLFEYFSETQRNKGNFPGRFSGRQFSNSRSEMNVSTLELGDSALYLCASSPQGRGMNTEAFFGQGTRLTVV.

This clone showed up just once. V is TRBV7-9 and J is TRBJ2-5; TRBD2 matches at 8 bases. Trimming removed 5 bases from V and 5 bases from J; junction bases left unmatched: 10. The CDR3 extends over 15 amino acids. The germline gives CDR1 SEHNR, CDR2 FQNEAQ (reference sequence). The CDR3 spells CASSLGLASVETQYF. The DNA of the CDR3 is TGTGCCAGCAGCCTCGGACTAGCTTCGGTGGAGACCCAGTACTTC.

The chain is built from TRBV29-1 and TRBJ1-1; 7 bases are a match to TRBD1. Germline CDR1 reads SQVTM; CDR2 reads ANQGSEA. The CDR3 sequence is 16 residues long. The V and J ends lost 0 bases and 0 bases, in that order; junction bases with no gene match: 7. Written as DNA, the CDR3 is TGCAGCGTTGAAGATGCCAGGGGGGTTATGAACACTGAAGCTTTCTTT. Amino acid sequence: CSVEDARGVMNTEAFF.

This chain links TRBV27 with TRBJ2-3; D not resolved. Germline V gene data show CDR1 as MNHEY and CDR2 as SMNVEV (reference sequence). The V end was cut by 4 bases, the J end by 0 bases, with 5 bases between. The CDR3 sequence is 13 residues long. CDR3 loop: CASSSYSTDTQYF. In DNA form, the CDR3 reads TGTGCCAGCAGTTCCTATAGCACAGATACGCAGTATTTT.

A few counts support this clone. The CDR3 sequence: CASSINPRRPHYGYTF. CDR3 sequence (DNA): TGTGCCAGTAGTATAAACCCGCGGCGGCCTCACTATGGCTACACCTTC. The gene calls are TRBV19 and TRBJ1-2; D gene uncertain. Germline CDR1 and CDR2: LNHDA and SQIVND (reference sequence). The CDR3 has 16 residues. With 2 bases removed from V and 3 bases from J, the gap between germline ends came to 16 bases.

The V gene is TRBV6-5, the J gene TRBJ1-4; the D gene is possibly TRBD1 (6 bases). This CDR3 has 12 residues. V lost 2 bases and J 10 bases, leaving 8 bases between the germline ends. Germline values: CDR1 MNHEY, CDR2 SVGAGI. The CDR3 sequence: CASSYRGGKLFF. Written as DNA, the CDR3 is TGTGCCAGCAGTTACCGAGGGGGAAAACTGTTTTTT.

This clone has just a few counts. The CDR3 sequence is CARDRAGMNTEAFF. The CDR3 nucleotides are TGTGCCAGAGACAGGGCTGGGATGAACACTGAAGCTTTCTTT. The genes are TRBV2 and TRBJ1-1, with TRBD1 matching over 7 bases. Germline V CDR1 and CDR2: SNHLY, FYNNEI. The trim removed 9 bases at V and 0 bases at J, leaving 7 bases unmatched. CDR3 size: 14 residues.

The V gene is TRBV5-6, the J gene TRBJ1-2, with D possibly TRBD1 on 6 matching bases. Germline CDR1 and CDR2: SGHDT and YYEEEE. Trimming left V 0 bases short and J 0 bases short, with 9 bases between. CDR3 length equals 15 residues. The DNA of the CDR3 is TGTGCCAGCAGCTTGGAGCCAGGGGCTAACTATGGCTACACCTTC. This encodes CASSLEPGANYGYTF.

V gene TRBV4-1 combines with J gene TRBJ1-1; D might be TRBD1 (6 bases). CDR1 MGHRA and CDR2 YSYEKL come from the germline V gene. V dropped 1 base and J dropped 4 bases, with 19 bases sitting between them. The CDR3 runs 17 residues. This CDR3 is CASSQVGTGRMSTEAFF. CDR3 nucleotide sequence: TGCGCCAGCAGCCAAGTAGGAACAGGGAGAATGTCCACTGAAGCTTTCTTT.